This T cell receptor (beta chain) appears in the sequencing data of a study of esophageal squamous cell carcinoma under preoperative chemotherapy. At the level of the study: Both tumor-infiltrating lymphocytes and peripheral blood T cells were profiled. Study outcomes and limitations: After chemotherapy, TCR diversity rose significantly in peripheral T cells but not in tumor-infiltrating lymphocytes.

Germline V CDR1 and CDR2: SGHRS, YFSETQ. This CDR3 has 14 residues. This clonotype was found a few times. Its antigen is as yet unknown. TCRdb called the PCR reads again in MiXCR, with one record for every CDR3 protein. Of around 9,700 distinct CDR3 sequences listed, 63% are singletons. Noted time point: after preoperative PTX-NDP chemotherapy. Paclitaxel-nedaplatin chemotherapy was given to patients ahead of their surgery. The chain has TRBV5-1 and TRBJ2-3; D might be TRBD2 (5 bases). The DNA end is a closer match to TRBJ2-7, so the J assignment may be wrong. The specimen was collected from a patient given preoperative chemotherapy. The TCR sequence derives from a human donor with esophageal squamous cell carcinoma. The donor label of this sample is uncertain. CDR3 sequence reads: CASSPRGGPNEQYF. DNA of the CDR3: TGCGCCAGCAGCCCCCGAGGAGGCCCCAATGAGCAGTACTTC.